A single sample is the source of the 25 T cell receptor beta chains below, sequenced in a study of blood T cell repertoires in COVID-19. Repertoires were generated with immunoSEQ multiplex PCR, while TCRdb's copy carries only in-frame clones and drops some. The sample carries about 130,000 clones, 84% recorded once. Source material: PBMCs or T cells enriched from blood (not recorded which). The receptors were gathered from a man aged 35 to 55 with acute COVID-19.

The rearrangement joins TRBV2 to TRBJ2-3; 11 bases are shared with TRBD2. The CDR3 sequence is 13 residues long. V gave up 10 bases and J gave up 3 bases; unmatched junction bases: 3. CDR1 is SNHLY and CDR2 is FYNNEI in the germline V gene. In DNA, the CDR3 is TGTGCCACGACTAGCGGGGATACAGATACGCAGTATTTT. The encoded protein is CATTSGDTDTQYF.

This clone occurred once. The gene calls are TRBV24-1 and TRBJ1-1; 7 bases line up with TRBD1. This CDR3 comprises 14 residues. Germline CDR1 reads KGHDR; CDR2 reads SFDVKD. With V trimmed by 4 bases and J by 4 bases, 5 bases remained unmatched. The CDR3 bases are TGTGCCACCAGTGAGACAGGGAGGAGCACTGAAGCTTTCTTT. Translation gives CATSETGRSTEAFF.

Written as DNA, the CDR3 is TGTGCCATCAGAGACTCTCATAACACCGGGGAGCTGTTTTTT. Residues: CAIRDSHNTGELFF. This chain connects TRBV10-3 to TRBJ2-2; no definite D call. The CDR3 runs to 14 residues. V was pared by 6 bases and J by 2 bases, with 10 bases between. The V gene's germline CDR1 is ENHRY and CDR2 SYGVKD.

The chain links TRBV10-1 to TRBJ2-7; 7 bases line up with TRBD1. There are 13 residues in the CDR3. CDR1 is WNHNN and CDR2 is SYGVQD in the germline V gene (reference sequence). After removal of 4 bases from V and 7 bases from J, the junction contained 7 bases not matched to a gene. The CDR3: CASSGTTGSEQYF. Written as DNA, the CDR3 is TGCGCCAGCAGTGGGACGACAGGGTCGGAGCAGTACTTC.

CDR3 nucleotide sequence: TGTGCCAGCAGTGAAGGACTAGCGGGAGGGATAGATACGCAGTATTTT. Amino acids: CASSEGLAGGIDTQYF. The genes are TRBV6-1 and TRBJ2-3, with 14 positions matching TRBD2. The junction had 2 bases not matched to a gene; V was cut back by 1 base and J by 5 bases. The CDR3 contains 16 residues. CDR1 is MNHNS, CDR2 SASEGT, per germline.

The CDR3 protein is CASTSGWIQYF. The CDR3 region has the DNA TGTGCCAGTACATCGGGGTGGATTCAGTACTTC. The chain couples TRBV19 to TRBJ2-4, with D perhaps matching TRBD2 (5 bases). The V end was cut by 7 bases, the J end by 10 bases, with 11 bases between. The CDR3 totals 11 residues. Germline V gene sequence: CDR1 LNHDA, CDR2 SQIVND (reference sequence).

The J gene is TRBJ1-4, the V gene TRBV6-5; D possibly corresponds to TRBD1 (5 bases). This CDR3 has 15 residues. CDR1 and CDR2 from the germline V gene are MNHEY and SVGAGI. Trimming took off 5 bases at V and 4 bases at J, with 14 bases between the two ends. CDR3 nucleotides: TGTGCCAGCAGTCTCACCGGGACTGGTAATGAAAAACTGTTTTTT. Its translation is CASSLTGTGNEKLFF.

This clone showed up just once. The rearrangement joins TRBV24-1 to TRBJ2-2; TRBD2 aligns across 13 bases. The trim removed 4 bases at V and 4 bases at J, leaving 5 bases unmatched. The CDR3 covers 17 residues. Germline CDR1 KGHDR, CDR2 SFDVKD. CDR3 region: CATSDQGLAGPTGELFF. CDR3 nucleotides: TGTGCCACCAGTGACCAGGGACTAGCGGGACCCACCGGGGAGCTGTTTTTT.

The V call is TRBV18, the J call TRBJ2-7; weak D call: TRBD2 (6 bases). CDR3 length: 15 amino acids. The ends were cut back, 0 bases at V and 5 bases at J, with 14 bases in the middle. CDR1 is KGHSH and CDR2 is LQKENI in the germline V gene. The CDR3 sequence is CASSPPQGGGNEQYF. The CDR3 nucleotides are TGTGCCAGCTCACCACCGCAGGGAGGTGGAAACGAGCAGTACTTC.

The chain joins TRBV7-9 to TRBJ1-4; TRBD1 matches at 8 bases. The CDR3 loop spans 17 amino acids. Looked up from germline, CDR1 is SEHNR and CDR2 is FQNEAQ (reference sequence). V dropped 4 bases and J dropped 0; count of bases not matched to a gene: 7. CDR3 amino acids: CASSSPGGHATNEKLFF. In nucleotides, the CDR3 is TGTGCCAGCAGCTCCCCAGGGGGCCATGCAACTAATGAAAAACTGTTTTTT. The whole variable domain, filled in from reference TRBV7-9 and TRBJ1-4, reads DTGVSQNPRHKITKRGQNVTFRCDPISEHNRLYWYRQTLGQGPEFLTYFQNEAQLEKSRLLSDRFSAERPKGSFSTLEIQRTEQGDSAMYLCASSSPGGHATNEKLFFGSGTQLSVL.

This clone has a single count. The gene calls are TRBV15 and TRBJ1-1; 8 nucleotides align to TRBD1. Germline values: CDR1 LNHNV, CDR2 YYDKDF (reference sequence). The V gene end was trimmed by 1 base and the J gene end by 4 bases; junction bases not matched to a gene: 8. CDR3 size: 16 residues. The CDR3 spells CATSRAPGGLGTEAFF. CDR3 DNA sequence: TGTGCCACCAGCAGAGCACCAGGGGGCTTGGGCACTGAAGCTTTCTTT.

The V and J genes are TRBV2 and TRBJ1-1, with D unclear. This CDR3 has 13 amino acids. V lost 1 base, J lost 2 bases, and 5 bases lay in between. Germline loops: CDR1 SNHLY, CDR2 FYNNEI. The CDR3 DNA reads as TGTGCCAGCAGTGAAGACAGTAACACTGAAGCTTTCTTT. Protein product: CASSEDSNTEAFF. The variable domain in full, completed from reference TRBV2 and TRBJ1-1, reads EPEVTQTPSHQVTQMGQEVILRCVPISNHLYFYWYRQILGQKVEFLVSFYNNEISEKSEIFDDQFSVERPDGSNFTLKIRSTKLEDSAMYFCASSEDSNTEAFFGQGTRLTVV.

The chain joins TRBV11-3 to TRBJ2-3; tentative D call: TRBD1 (6 bases). Trimming left V 4 bases short and J 2 bases short, with 16 bases between. Germline V gene sequence: CDR1 SGHNT, CDR2 YENEEA. The CDR3 loop spans 16 amino acids. The CDR3 loop is CASSSGHTTATDTQYF. CDR3 nucleotide sequence: TGTGCCAGCAGCTCGGGACATACTACGGCCACAGATACGCAGTATTTT.

The V gene is TRBV7-3, the J gene TRBJ2-7; 9 bases map to TRBD1. Trimming at V came to 3 bases and at J to 6 bases, leaving 3 bases not matched to a gene. CDR1 and CDR2 from the germline V gene are SGHTA and FQGTGA. The CDR3 is made up of 13 amino acids. CDR3 amino acids: CASSLGQGGEQYF. DNA for the CDR3: TGTGCCAGCAGCTTGGGACAGGGCGGCGAGCAGTACTTC.

This chain links TRBV4-1 with TRBJ2-5; TRBD2 matches at 10 bases. The germline gives CDR1 MGHRA, CDR2 YSYEKL. CDR3 length equals 19 residues. V dropped 0 bases and J dropped 5; count of bases not matched to a gene: 15. CDR3: CASSQDWSELAGAGETQYF. CDR3 in DNA: TGCGCCAGCAGCCAAGATTGGTCGGAGCTAGCGGGAGCGGGGGAGACCCAGTACTTC.

This clone was seen more than once but under ten times. The rearrangement uses TRBV6-1 and TRBJ1-2; D remains unclear. The germline V gene has CDR1 MNHNS and CDR2 SASEGT. This CDR3 has 15 amino acids. V dropped 1 base and J dropped 4 bases, with 13 bases sitting between them. The CDR3 region is CASSEVLMGGYGYTF. CDR3 bases: TGTGCCAGCAGTGAAGTTCTCATGGGAGGCTATGGCTACACCTTC.

The chain uses TRBV7-2 and TRBJ1-6; D unresolved. Germline-derived CDR1 and CDR2 are SGHTA and FQGNSA. V lost 4 bases and J 11 bases, leaving 12 bases between the germline ends. CDR3 length equals 13 residues. CDR3 amino acids: CASSSNRDAPLHF. CDR3 DNA: TGTGCCAGCAGCTCCAATAGAGATGCACCCCTCCACTTT.

This clone was found once. This rearrangement joins TRBV7-9 to TRBJ2-5; TRBD1 matches 7 bases. V was pared by 6 bases and J by 5 bases, with 9 bases of the junction left unmatched. Germline V CDR1 and CDR2: SEHNR, FQNEAQ (reference sequence). The CDR3 has 14 amino acids. The CDR3 loop reads CASSPGTDPETQYF. The CDR3 DNA is TGTGCCAGCAGTCCCGGGACAGACCCGGAGACCCAGTACTTC. The entire variable domain, with the rest obtained from reference TRBV7-9 and TRBJ2-5, is as follows: DTGVSQNPRHKITKRGQNVTFRCDPISEHNRLYWYRQTLGQGPEFLTYFQNEAQLEKSRLLSDRFSAERPKGSFSTLEIQRTEQGDSAMYLCASSPGTDPETQYFGPGTRLLVL.

V is TRBV3-1 (or the pseudogene TRBV3-2) and J is TRBJ2-5; 8 nucleotides agree with TRBD1. In germline, CDR1 is LGHDT, CDR2 YNNKEL (reference sequence). This CDR3 spans 15 amino acids. Germline trimming cut 4 bases from V and 4 bases from J; bases unmatched to any gene: 8. For the CDR3, the DNA is TGTGCCAGCAGCCCCGGACAGGGATTGGGAGAGACCCAGTACTTC. It is translated as CASSPGQGLGETQYF.

This clone came up a few times. This chain connects TRBV19 to TRBJ1-3, with 7 bases fitting TRBD1. This CDR3 has 12 amino acids. Germline lookup yields CDR1 LNHDA and CDR2 SQIVND (reference sequence). J lost 7 bases, V lost 10 bases, and 7 bases had no gene match. The CDR3 reads CATTGETNTIYF. In DNA, the CDR3 is TGTGCCACCACAGGGGAAACTAACACCATATATTTT.

The chain carries TRBV6-5 and TRBJ1-4; D possibly corresponds to TRBD1 (6 bases). The CDR3 is made up of 14 amino acids. CDR1 and CDR2 (germline): MNHEY, SVGAGI. V was cut by 5 bases and J by 7 bases, with 14 bases left in between. This chain's CDR3 is CASSPTRRGEKLFF. The CDR3 DNA is TGTGCCAGCAGTCCAACTCGCAGGGGTGAAAAACTGTTTTTT.

The genes are TRBV5-6 and TRBJ1-2, with D perhaps matching TRBD1 (6 bases). From germline, CDR1 is SGHDT and CDR2 YYEEEE. This CDR3 contains 14 residues. The germline V and J ends were trimmed by 2 bases and 4 bases, with 12 bases remaining between them. The CDR3: CASSFVDRPYGYTF. The CDR3 DNA reads as TGTGCCAGCAGCTTCGTCGACAGGCCCTATGGCTACACCTTC. Full variable domain (remainder filled in from reference TRBV5-6 and TRBJ1-2): DAGVTQSPTHLIKTRGQQVTLRCSPKSGHDTVSWYQQALGQGPQFIFQYYEEEERQRGNFPDRFSGHQFPNYSSELNVNALLLGDSALYLCASSFVDRPYGYTFGSGTRLTVV.

The rearrangement links TRBV12-2 to TRBJ2-2; TRBD2 is the table's D call, not checked against the DNA. TRBV12-2 has pseudogene status. The CDR3 length is 17 residues. The CDR3: CASRLILNGEDTGELFF. CDR3 nucleotide sequence: TGTGCAAGTCGCTTGATACTGAACGGTGAGGACACCGGGGAGCTGTTTTTT.

The rearrangement links TRBV6-5 to TRBJ1-1; no definite D call. This CDR3 comprises 12 residues. The V end was cut by 4 bases, the J end by 7 bases, with 10 bases between. Per the germline V gene, CDR1 is MNHEY and CDR2 is SVGAGI. The CDR3 nucleotides are TGTGCCAGCAGTTCCGCGGGCTTTGAAGCTTTCTTT. This sequence encodes CASSSAGFEAFF.

The chain has TRBV11-2 and TRBJ2-7; 9 bases agree with TRBD2. J gave up 12 bases and V 7 bases, and 10 bases lay outside the gene matches. CDR1 is SGHAT, CDR2 FQNNGV, per germline. The CDR3 is made up of 12 amino acids. CDR3 coding DNA: TGTGCCAGCACCTTTTGGACTAGCGAGACGTACTTC. Its translation: CASTFWTSETYF.